This T cell receptor (beta chain) originates from a study of cytomegalovirus exposure and HLA in healthy donors. Study-level information: Prior work identified about 120 million unique TCR beta sequences in approximately 200 million T cells.

The PCR used 60 Vbeta and 13 Jbeta primers. TCRdb keeps only in-frame clones here, not all; method: immunoSEQ multiplex PCR. The repertoire table contains some 72,000 clones. The ends lost 10 bases at V and 1 base at J; junction bases unmatched: 11. The CDR3 contains 15 residues. Germline lookup yields CDR1 SNHLY and CDR2 FYNNEI. Sequencing was done on a sample of PBMCs. The chain recombines TRBV2 with TRBJ1-2; 8 bases align to TRBD1. This TCR came from a man between 25 and 39 years old in good health and CMV-seronegative. The CDR3 reads CAIPERDRNNYGYTF. The CDR3, as DNA: TGTGCCATCCCAGAGAGGGACAGGAATAACTATGGCTACACCTTC.